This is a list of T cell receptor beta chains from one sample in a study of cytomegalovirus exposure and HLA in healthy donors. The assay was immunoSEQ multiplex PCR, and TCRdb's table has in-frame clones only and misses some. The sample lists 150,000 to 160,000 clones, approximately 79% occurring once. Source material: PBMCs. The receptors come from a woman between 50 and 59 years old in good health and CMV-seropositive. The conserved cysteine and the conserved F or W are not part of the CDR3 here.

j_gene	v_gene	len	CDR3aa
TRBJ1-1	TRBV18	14	ASSPPGATVGTEAF
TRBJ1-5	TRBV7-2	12	ASSRQGINQPQH
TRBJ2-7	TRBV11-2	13	ASSLNLADVYEQY
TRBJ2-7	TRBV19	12	ASSKQGDSYEQY
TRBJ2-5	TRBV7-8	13	ASSPRTGGVGEQY
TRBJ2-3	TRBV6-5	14	ASSYGVAGRADTQY
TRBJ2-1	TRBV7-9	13	ASSFQRGGINEQF
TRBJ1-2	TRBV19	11	ASNPAGGYGYT
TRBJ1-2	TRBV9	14	ASSTLEGQGDYGYT
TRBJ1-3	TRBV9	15	ASSSSPDSYSGNTIY
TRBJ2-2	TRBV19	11	ASSIHRAGELF
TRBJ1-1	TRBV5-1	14	ASSLVRGGGSTEAF
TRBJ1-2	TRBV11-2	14	ASSPDRGVANYGYT
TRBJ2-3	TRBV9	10	ASSPHTDTQY
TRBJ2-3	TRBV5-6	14	ASSLGTGQSTDTQY
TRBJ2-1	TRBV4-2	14	ASSPLSSGGADEQF
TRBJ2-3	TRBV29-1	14	SVPGLAGESTDTQY
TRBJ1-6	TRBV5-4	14	ASSPRQPEVNSPLH
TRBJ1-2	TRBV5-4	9	ASSGLDGYT
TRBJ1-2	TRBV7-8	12	ASSLNPGTGGYT
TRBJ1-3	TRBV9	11	ASSPFTENTIY
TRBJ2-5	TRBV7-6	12	ASSLEAGDVEQY
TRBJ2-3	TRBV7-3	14	ASSPGLAGGADTQY
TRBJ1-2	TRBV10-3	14	AISESIGPGDYGYT
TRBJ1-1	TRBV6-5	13	ASSYSSPMNTEAF
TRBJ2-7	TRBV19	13	ASSMGQGISYEQY
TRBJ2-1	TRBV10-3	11	ASSSGGYNEQF
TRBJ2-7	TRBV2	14	ASSENRGSGAVEQY
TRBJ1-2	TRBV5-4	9	ATNGLYGYT
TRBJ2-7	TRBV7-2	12	ASSPDRGSYEQY
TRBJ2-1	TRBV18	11	ASSPHRDGEQF
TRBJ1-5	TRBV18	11	ASSPGRNQPQH
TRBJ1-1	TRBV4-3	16	ASSQVPGTGFMNTEAF
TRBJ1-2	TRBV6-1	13	ASSEASGQIYGYT
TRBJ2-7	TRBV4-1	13	ASSPAEQSSYEQY
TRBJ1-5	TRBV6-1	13	ASVEQGPQNQPQH
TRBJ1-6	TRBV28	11	ASSSDRSTPLH
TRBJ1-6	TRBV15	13	ATSRELGRNSPLH
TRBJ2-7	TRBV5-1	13	ASSLRGGDLYEQY
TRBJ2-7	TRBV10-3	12	AIKTSGGLYEQY